This T cell receptor beta chain was recorded in a study of T cell repertoires in cytomegalovirus infection. Study context: Evidence of both CMV infection and a matching HLA type came from public TCR beta signatures.

TCRdb re-derived calls from the reads in MiXCR, one entry per CDR3 protein. This table has about 20,000 distinct CDR3 sequences, roughly 40% appearing once. This clonotype has more than one count but fewer than ten. Its antigen is not identified. The ends were cut back, 0 bases at V and 6 bases at J, with 12 bases in the middle. There are 14 residues in the CDR3. The genes are TRBV12-3 or TRBV12-4 and TRBJ2-7; D not resolved. The receptor's source is a human donor in good health (CMV status not recorded). Some clones in this sample may be carry-over from other donors' samples. The sequenced sample was CD8+ T cells from cultured PBMCs, obtained from culture after CMV antigen stimulation. The CDR3 reads CASSLASFSGEQYF. The CDR3 bases are TGTGCCAGCAGTTTAGCAAGCTTCTCTGGCGAGCAGTACTTC.